One sample yielded the 9 T cell receptor beta chains listed below, sequenced in a study of T-cell memory formation after mild COVID-19. TCRdb re-derived calls from the 5' RACE reads in MiXCR, one entry per CDR3 protein. The table has about 160,000 distinct CDR3 sequences, 25% to 40% seen once; the top ten hold about 12%. Input material: PBMCs or a T cell subset sorted from them (not recorded which). The receptors shown here come from an adult woman who had mild COVID-19 (a few samples of this study predate the infection). Cell type and time point are not known.

This sequence joins TRBV18 and TRBJ2-7; weak D call: TRBD1 (6 bases). V was clipped by 3 bases and J by 6 bases, with 18 bases between them. The CDR3 totals 15 residues. The germline V gene has CDR1 KGHSH and CDR2 LQKENI. The CDR3 spells CASSPGTSKTSEQYF. CDR3 sequence (DNA): TGTGCCAGCTCACCCGGGACATCGAAAACCTCCGAGCAGTACTTC. Using reference TRBV18 and TRBJ2-7 for the parts outside the CDR3, the full variable domain is NAGVMQNPRHLVRRRGQEARLRCSPMKGHSHVYWYRQLPEEGLKFMVYLQKENIIDESGMPKERFSAEFPKEGPSILRIQQVVRGDSAAYFCASSPGTSKTSEQYFGPGTRLTVT.

This chain links TRBV6-5 with TRBJ2-2, with D perhaps TRBD2 (6 bases). Trimming removed 5 bases from V and 2 bases from J, with 18 bases in between. CDR1 MNHEY and CDR2 SVGAGI come from the germline V gene. The CDR3 is 17 residues long. The CDR3 reads CASSLLPSEYNTGELFF. The CDR3, as DNA: TGTGCCAGCAGTCTACTTCCTAGCGAGTACAACACCGGGGAGCTGTTTTTT.

This clonotype was recorded a few times. V is TRBV5-1 and J is TRBJ2-1; the match to TRBD2 covers 13 bases. Germline-derived CDR1 and CDR2 are SGHRS and YFSETQ. V dropped 1 base and J dropped 8; count of bases not matched to a gene: 15. The CDR3 is 19 residues long. CDR3 in DNA: TGCGCCAGCAGCTTGAAAGGGTCCGAAACTAGCGGGGGGGCCGATGAGCAGTTCTTC. The encoded protein is CASSLKGSETSGGADEQFF.

The V gene is TRBV12-3 or TRBV12-4, the J gene TRBJ1-5; no clear D gene. V gave up 3 bases and J gave up 5 bases, with 8 bases separating them. The CDR3 loop spans 13 amino acids. CDR3 amino acids: CASSLWEDQPQHF. The CDR3 coding sequence is TGTGCCAGCAGTTTGTGGGAGGATCAGCCCCAGCATTTT.

The V call is TRBV7-9, the J call TRBJ2-7, with D perhaps assigned TRBD1 or TRBD2 (5 bases each). Germline V CDR1 and CDR2: SEHNR, FQNEAQ (reference sequence). With 4 bases removed from V and 3 bases from J, the gap between germline ends came to 13 bases. This CDR3 spans 14 amino acids. CDR3 amino acids: CASSSTGTIYEQYF. Here the CDR3 DNA reads TGTGCCAGCAGCTCCACCGGGACGATCTACGAGCAGTACTTC.

CDR3 loop: CASRVDRGHDEQYF. The CDR3 DNA follows: TGTGCCAGCAGAGTCGACAGGGGGCACGACGAGCAGTACTTC. The genes are TRBV6-2 or TRBV6-3 and TRBJ2-7; TRBD1 aligns across 10 bases. CDR3 length: 14 amino acids. V lost 6 bases and J lost 5; bases outside the gene matches: 7. Germline loops: CDR1 MNHEY, CDR2 SVGEGT.

This clonotype was seen more than once but under ten times. The chain recombines TRBV11-1 with TRBJ2-3; D is uncertain. This CDR3 comprises 15 residues. CDR1 and CDR2 from the germline V gene are SGHAT and FQDESV (reference sequence). V lost 0 bases, J lost 2 bases, and 9 bases lay in between. DNA for the CDR3: TGTGCCAGCAGCTTAGCTCCCGACGCCACAGATACGCAGTATTTT. It yields the protein CASSLAPDATDTQYF.

The chain has TRBV5-7 and TRBJ2-1; D may be TRBD2 (6 bases). TRBV5-7 is an ORF; its function is uncertain. V was trimmed by 1 base and J by 4 bases, leaving 15 bases between them. The CDR3 is 16 residues long. CDR3 nucleotides: TGTGCCAGCAGCTTGCCCTGCGCGGGGTCTTACAATGAGCAGTTCTTC. Translation: CASSLPCAGSYNEQFF.

This clonotype has more than one count but fewer than ten. The rearrangement joins TRBV24-1 to TRBJ2-1; D uncertain. The V end lost 6 bases, the J end lost 7 bases, and 12 bases lay between the germline ends. The germline gives CDR1 KGHDR, CDR2 SFDVKD. The CDR3 spans 13 residues. The CDR3 DNA reads as TGTGCCACCAGTACTCCCCTCTGGAATGAGCAGTTCTTC. Protein product: CATSTPLWNEQFF.